The present TCR beta chain was sequenced within a study of blood T cells in healthy people across ages. General study results and limits: PBMCs were not sorted, which prevented a conclusive comparison of naive versus antigen-experienced cells.

Germline lookup yields CDR1 SGHAT and CDR2 FQNNGV. This CDR3 contains 14 residues. Deletions cut 5 bases from V and 7 bases from J, with 14 bases between. Turning to this clonotype: Its specificity is unknown.

PCR was performed a second time for roughly 6 to 12 cycles using a sample-barcoded 5' primer and a J-beta primer mix. Each cDNA molecule was tagged by a template-switch adaptor with 12 random nucleotides. Using its own MiXCR run on the 5' RACE reads, TCRdb lists one record per CDR3 protein. There are about 900,000 distinct CDR3 sequences in the sample; about 59% occur only once, and around 30% lies in the top ten. Caucasian individuals from Russia who were healthy and aged about 6 to 95 acted as donors. Sequencing was carried out using blood. The sequence came from a man aged 25 to 40 in good health. The gene calls are TRBV11-2 and TRBJ1-4, with D maybe TRBD1 (5 bases). CDR3 region: CASSPQGGSEKLFF. The DNA for the CDR3 is TGTGCCAGCAGCCCTCAGGGTGGTAGTGAAAAACTGTTTTTT.